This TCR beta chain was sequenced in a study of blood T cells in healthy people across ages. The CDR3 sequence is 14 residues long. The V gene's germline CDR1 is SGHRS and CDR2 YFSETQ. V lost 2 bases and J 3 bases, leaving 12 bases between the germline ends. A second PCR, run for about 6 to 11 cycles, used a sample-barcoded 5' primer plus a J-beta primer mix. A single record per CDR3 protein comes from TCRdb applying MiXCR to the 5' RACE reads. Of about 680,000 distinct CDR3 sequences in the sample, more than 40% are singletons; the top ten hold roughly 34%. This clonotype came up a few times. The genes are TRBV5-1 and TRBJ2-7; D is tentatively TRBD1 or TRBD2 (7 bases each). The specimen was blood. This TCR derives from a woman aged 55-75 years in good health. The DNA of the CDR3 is TGCGCCAGCAGCTTAGCGGGACAGCTCTACGAGCAGTACTTC. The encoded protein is CASSLAGQLYEQYF.